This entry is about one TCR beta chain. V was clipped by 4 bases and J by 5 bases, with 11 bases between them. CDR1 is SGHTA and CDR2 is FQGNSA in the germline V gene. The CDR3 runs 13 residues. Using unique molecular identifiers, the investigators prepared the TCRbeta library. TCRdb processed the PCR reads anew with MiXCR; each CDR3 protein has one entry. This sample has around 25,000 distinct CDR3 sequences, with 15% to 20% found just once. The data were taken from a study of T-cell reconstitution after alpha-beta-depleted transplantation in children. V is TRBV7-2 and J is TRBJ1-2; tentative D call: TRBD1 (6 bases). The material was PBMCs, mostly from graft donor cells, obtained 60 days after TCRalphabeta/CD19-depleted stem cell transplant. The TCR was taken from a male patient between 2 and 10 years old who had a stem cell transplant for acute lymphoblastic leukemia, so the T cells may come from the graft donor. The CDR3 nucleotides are TGTGCCAGCAGCTCCCGGACAGTATATGGCTACACCTTC. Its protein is CASSSRTVYGYTF.